This passage covers 32 T cell receptor beta chains from one sample sequenced in a study of T-cell memory formation after mild COVID-19. TCRdb processed the 5' RACE reads anew with MiXCR; each CDR3 protein has one entry. The sample yields approximately 400,000 distinct CDR3 sequences, approximately 24% seen once. The specimen was PBMCs or a T cell subset sorted from them (not recorded which). The receptors originated from an adult woman who had mild COVID-19 (a few samples of this study predate the infection). Cell type and time point are not known.

This clonotype has only a few counts. The genes are TRBV20-1 and TRBJ1-4, with 9 bases lining up with TRBD1. CDR3 length: 14 residues. Germline V CDR1 and CDR2: DFQATT, SNEGSKA (reference sequence). Trimming at V came to 5 bases and at J to 5 bases, leaving 6 bases not matched to a gene. The CDR3 is CSAAGQGNNEKLFF. DNA of the CDR3: TGCAGTGCTGCGGGACAGGGAAACAATGAAAAACTGTTTTTT.

The rearrangement links TRBV24-1 to TRBJ2-7, with TRBD1 matching 7 bases. J gave up 5 bases and V 2 bases, and 11 bases lay outside the gene matches. The CDR3 is 16 amino acids. The germline CDR1 and CDR2 sequences are KGHDR and SFDVKD. CDR3 residues: CATSDSGGPERNEQYF. CDR3 coding DNA: TGTGCCACCAGTGATTCAGGGGGTCCTGAGAGGAACGAGCAGTACTTC.

This clonotype was counted between two and nine times. The chain is built from TRBV6-1 and TRBJ1-2; D ambiguous. The CDR3 loop spans 14 amino acids. Looked up from germline, CDR1 is MNHNS and CDR2 is SASEGT. Deletions cut 3 bases from V and 4 bases from J, with 12 bases between. The CDR3 sequence is CASSDGQLGYGYTF. CDR3 nucleotides: TGTGCCAGCAGTGATGGGCAGCTCGGCTATGGCTACACCTTC.

This clonotype was seen only a few times. The chain joins TRBV12-3 or TRBV12-4 to TRBJ1-3; 7 bases are shared with TRBD1. CDR3 length equals 14 residues. With V trimmed by 3 bases and J by 4 bases, 3 bases remained unmatched. CDR3 sequence: CASSFAGQGNTIYF. DNA of the CDR3: TGTGCCAGCAGTTTCGCGGGACAGGGAAACACCATATATTTT.

The genes are TRBV7-6 and TRBJ2-7, with D possibly being TRBD1 or TRBD2 (5 bases each). V was trimmed by 2 bases and J by 5 bases, leaving 13 bases between them. The CDR3 has 14 amino acids. The germline V gene encodes CDR1 SGHVS and CDR2 FNYEAQ. The CDR3 DNA reads TGTGCCAGCAGCTTATCTCAGGGAGTGGACGAGCAGTACTTC. Translating it yields CASSLSQGVDEQYF. The entire variable domain, with the rest obtained from reference TRBV7-6 and TRBJ2-7, is as follows: GAGVSQSPRYKVTKRGQDVALRCDPISGHVSLYWYRQALGQGPEFLTYFNYEAQQDKSGLPNDRFSAERPEGSISTLTIQRTEQRDSAMYRCASSLSQGVDEQYFGPGTRLTVT.

This clonotype has a handful of counts. The gene calls are TRBV12-3 or TRBV12-4 and TRBJ2-3, with D tentatively TRBD2 (5 bases). Trimming cost V 1 base and J 3 bases, with 11 bases left between them. This CDR3 comprises 15 residues. CDR3 sequence: CASSLGTLTTDTQYF. As DNA, the CDR3 is TGTGCCAGCAGTTTAGGGACTCTCACGACAGATACGCAGTATTTT.

This clonotype was counted only a few times. This sequence joins TRBV6-6 and TRBJ1-3; D gene uncertain. Trimming cost V 0 bases and J 2 bases, with 8 bases left between them. Germline CDR1 MNHNY, CDR2 SVGAGI (reference sequence). The length of the CDR3 is 15 residues. The CDR3 DNA is TGTGCCAGCAGTTACTCGATCGGGGCTGGAAACACCATATATTTT. Protein product: CASSYSIGAGNTIYF.

The CDR3 region has the DNA TGTGCCAGCAGCTTAGGCCGTCCTGGGTCCTTCTACAATGAGCAGTTCTTC. It specifies CASSLGRPGSFYNEQFF. V and J are TRBV7-2 and TRBJ2-1; no reliable D call. The CDR3 spans 17 residues. Germline CDR1 SGHTA, CDR2 FQGNSA. Trimming took 1 base from V and 3 from J, leaving 16 bases between them.

The chain employs TRBV20-1 and TRBJ2-7; 8 nucleotides line up with TRBD2. Looked up from germline, CDR1 is DFQATT and CDR2 is SNEGSKA (reference sequence). J gave up 4 bases and V 0 bases, and 5 bases lay outside the gene matches. The CDR3 loop spans 14 amino acids. DNA for the CDR3: TGCAGTGCTAGAGATCAGCGGGAGCCATACGAGCAGTACTTC. Protein: CSARDQREPYEQYF.

The chain joins TRBV7-2 to TRBJ2-1; TRBD2 agrees at 7 bases. The CDR3 has 15 amino acids. Germline CDR1 SGHTA, CDR2 FQGNSA. V shed 1 base, J shed 10 bases, and the junction held 10 bases outside the gene matches. CDR3 region: CASSLVGASGREQFF. CDR3 nucleotide sequence: TGTGCCAGCAGCTTAGTCGGGGCTAGCGGTAGAGAGCAGTTCTTC.

This clonotype was picked up a small number of times. This chain joins TRBV10-3 and TRBJ2-7; possibly TRBD1 for D (5 bases). With 0 bases removed from V and 3 bases from J, the gap between germline ends came to 12 bases. This CDR3 has 15 amino acids. Germline V lookup: CDR1 ENHRY, CDR2 SYGVKD. CDR3 sequence: CAISESGARVYEQYF. The CDR3 DNA is TGTGCCATCAGTGAGTCAGGGGCCAGGGTCTACGAGCAGTACTTC.

Only a few counts were recorded for this clonotype. The genes are TRBV4-1 and TRBJ2-7; 7 bases match TRBD1. The germline V gene has CDR1 MGHRA and CDR2 YSYEKL. This CDR3 comprises 15 residues. V dropped 2 bases and J dropped 3; count of bases not matched to a gene: 7. The CDR3 coding sequence is TGCGCCAGCAGCCAATCCGGGACAGAGTTCTACGAGCAGTACTTC. The encoded protein is CASSQSGTEFYEQYF.

The chain combines TRBV3-1 with TRBJ1-5; D unresolved. Germline-derived CDR1 and CDR2 are LGHDT and YNNKEL (reference sequence). This CDR3 region has 13 residues. V was clipped by 1 base and J by 6 bases, with 7 bases between them. DNA of the CDR3: TGTGCCAGCAGCCAAGGACCAGGTCAGCCCCAGCATTTT. This codes for CASSQGPGQPQHF.

This clonotype was seen a handful of times. The CDR3 bases are TGTGCCACCAGTGGAGGGAACCAGCCCCAGCATTTT. It translates to CATSGGNQPQHF. The chain is built from TRBV24-1 and TRBJ1-5, with D unclear. Germline lookup yields CDR1 KGHDR and CDR2 SFDVKD. Trimming left V 5 bases short and J 7 bases short, with 8 bases between. The CDR3 length is 12 residues.

The gene calls are TRBV5-1 and TRBJ2-1; 7 bases line up with TRBD1. The ends lost 4 bases at V and 0 bases at J; junction bases unmatched: 10. Germline CDR1 and CDR2: SGHRS and YFSETQ. The CDR3 has 17 amino acids. The CDR3 nucleotides are TGCGCCAGCAGCCTGGTACAGGGGCCCCTCTCCTACAATGAGCAGTTCTTC. It encodes CASSLVQGPLSYNEQFF.

At least ten counts were recorded for this clonotype. The rearrangement uses TRBV12-3 or TRBV12-4 and TRBJ2-2; D unclear. The V gene lost 6 bases and the J gene lost 4 bases, with 15 bases spanning the gap. This CDR3 is 15 amino acids long. This CDR3 reads CASRDRPVGTGELFF. The CDR3 DNA reads as TGTGCCAGCAGGGACCGACCGGTGGGCACCGGGGAGCTGTTTTTT.

The chain combines TRBV12-3 or TRBV12-4 with TRBJ2-5; 16 nucleotides align to TRBD2. This CDR3 comprises 17 residues. Germline trimming cut 5 bases from V and 1 base from J; bases unmatched to any gene: 4. Written as DNA, the CDR3 is TGTGCCAGCAGTGTGGGGACTAGCGGGAGGGCCCAAGAGACCCAGTACTTC. Protein sequence: CASSVGTSGRAQETQYF.

This clonotype came up a few times. The chain is built from TRBV12-3 or TRBV12-4 and TRBJ2-5, with 7 bases that match TRBD2. V lost 7 bases and J lost 4; bases outside the gene matches: 12. The CDR3 spans 15 residues. As DNA, the CDR3 is TGTGCCAGCAAGGAGTCCGCTAGCGGTAGAGAGACCCAGTACTTC. Residues: CASKESASGRETQYF.

The chain has TRBV21-1 and TRBJ1-3. TRBV21-1 is labeled a pseudogene. The CDR3 has 17 residues. Here the CDR3 reads CASSGQWREGCGNTIYF. DNA of the CDR3: TGTGCCAGCAGCGGGCAATGGAGGGAAGGGTGTGGAAACACCATATATTTT.

This sequence joins TRBV7-2 and TRBJ2-5; D possibly matches TRBD1 or TRBD2 (6 bases each). The germline V gene has CDR1 SGHTA and CDR2 FQGNSA. The CDR3 loop spans 15 amino acids. Deletions cut 7 bases from V and 4 bases from J, with 19 bases between. This chain's CDR3 is CASTHGRGGGETQYF. The CDR3 nucleotides are TGTGCCAGCACCCATGGGAGAGGGGGAGGAGAGACCCAGTACTTC.

This clonotype was detected once. V and J are TRBV20-1 and TRBJ2-1; D gene ambiguous. Trimming left V 5 bases short and J 2 bases short, with 19 bases between. The CDR3 contains 16 residues. Germline CDR1 reads DFQATT; CDR2 reads SNEGSKA (reference sequence). The DNA for the CDR3 is TGCAGTGCTGATCCCAAAATAGTGAGTGCCTACAATGAGCAGTTCTTC. Its translation: CSADPKIVSAYNEQFF.

This chain uses TRBV12-3 or TRBV12-4 with TRBJ2-1, with D unclear. The CDR3 has 12 amino acids. Between the trimmed V and J ends, which lost 3 bases and 12 bases, there was a span of 12 bases. This chain's CDR3 is CASSFALSRQFF. The CDR3, as DNA: TGTGCCAGCAGTTTCGCCTTGTCACGGCAGTTCTTC.

This clonotype was counted only a few times. V and J are TRBV7-2 and TRBJ2-1, with 7 positions matching TRBD1. The CDR3 is made up of 12 amino acids. The ends lost 5 bases at V and 12 bases at J; junction bases unmatched: 7. Germline loops: CDR1 SGHTA, CDR2 FQGNSA. CDR3 sequence (DNA): TGTGCCAGCAGCGCCACAGGGGAAACGCAGTTCTTC. It specifies CASSATGETQFF.

The rearrangement joins TRBV20-1 to TRBJ2-3; 9 bases match TRBD2. Germline values: CDR1 DFQATT, CDR2 SNEGSKA (reference sequence). V shed 2 bases and J 5 bases; nucleotides not matched to a gene: 8. CDR3 length equals 15 residues. CDR3 sequence: CSARSIAGVGDTQYF. CDR3 bases: TGCAGTGCTAGATCTATAGCGGGAGTGGGAGATACGCAGTATTTT.

The chain combines TRBV5-6 with TRBJ2-7; 7 nucleotides align to TRBD2. Germline lookup yields CDR1 SGHDT and CDR2 YYEEEE. V dropped 2 bases and J dropped 3; count of bases not matched to a gene: 5. The CDR3 runs 14 residues. The CDR3 DNA reads TGTGCCAGCAGCTTAGCGGGACGGCTCTACGAGCAGTACTTC. Translated: CASSLAGRLYEQYF.

This clonotype has more than one count but fewer than ten. This chain joins TRBV2 and TRBJ2-7; 7 nucleotides agree with TRBD2. The V gene end was trimmed by 7 bases and the J gene end by 2 bases; junction bases not matched to a gene: 8. CDR3 size: 14 residues. Per the germline V gene, CDR1 is SNHLY and CDR2 is FYNNEI. The CDR3 bases are TGTGCCAGCAACCCGGGACTATCCGCCTACGAGCAGTACTTC. It encodes CASNPGLSAYEQYF.

This clonotype has more than one count but fewer than ten. The chain combines TRBV4-2 with TRBJ2-1; tentatively, D is TRBD2 (7 bases). Germline V gene sequence: CDR1 LGHNA, CDR2 YNFKEQ. This CDR3 contains 16 residues. V was cut by 0 bases and J by 4 bases, with 13 bases left in between. In nucleotides, the CDR3 is TGTGCCAGCAGCCAAGATGGCGGGGGCCAATACAATGAGCAGTTCTTC. It specifies CASSQDGGGQYNEQFF.

V usage is TRBV6-2 or TRBV6-3 and J usage is TRBJ1-5; perhaps TRBD1 as D (5 bases). The germline V and J ends were trimmed by 0 bases and 3 bases, with 18 bases remaining between them. The CDR3 loop spans 18 amino acids. Germline CDR1 is MNHEY and CDR2 is SVGEGT. DNA for the CDR3: TGTGCCAGCAGTTACTCGACCGGGGAAGGGACGTTCAATCAGCCCCAGCATTTT. Translating gives CASSYSTGEGTFNQPQHF.

The chain couples TRBV6-6 to TRBJ2-7; the match to TRBD2 covers 13 bases. Trimming cost V 8 bases and J 4 bases; bases outside gene matches: 2. CDR1 is MNHNY and CDR2 is SVGAGI in the germline V gene (reference sequence). The CDR3 has 13 residues. This CDR3 is CASGTSGDYEQYF. CDR3 DNA: TGTGCCAGCGGGACTAGCGGGGATTACGAGCAGTACTTC.

The chain combines TRBV6-4 with TRBJ1-1; no firm D call. The CDR3 is 13 amino acids. Trimming pared 5 bases from V and 1 base from J, leaving 8 bases between. The germline V gene has CDR1 MRHNA and CDR2 SNTAGT. The CDR3 DNA sequence: TGTGCCAGCAGTACCAGGCCGAACACTGAAGCTTTCTTT. The encoded protein is CASSTRPNTEAFF.

V usage is TRBV5-1 and J usage is TRBJ1-4; TRBD1 might be the D (5 bases). The germline gives CDR1 SGHRS, CDR2 YFSETQ. With 0 bases removed from V and 8 bases from J, the gap between germline ends came to 17 bases. The CDR3 has 16 residues. CDR3 sequence (DNA): TGCGCCAGCAGCTTGGCCGATCCAGGGAGGGACGAAAAACTGTTTTTT. This gives the protein CASSLADPGRDEKLFF.

This clonotype was counted many times. This sequence joins TRBV9 and TRBJ2-5; D unresolved. CDR1 and CDR2 from the germline V gene are SGDLS and YYNGEE. The CDR3 runs 13 residues. V dropped 3 bases and J dropped 5 bases, with 11 bases sitting between them. CDR3 residues: CASSGHVGETQYF. CDR3 DNA: TGTGCCAGCAGCGGACACGTTGGGGAGACCCAGTACTTC.